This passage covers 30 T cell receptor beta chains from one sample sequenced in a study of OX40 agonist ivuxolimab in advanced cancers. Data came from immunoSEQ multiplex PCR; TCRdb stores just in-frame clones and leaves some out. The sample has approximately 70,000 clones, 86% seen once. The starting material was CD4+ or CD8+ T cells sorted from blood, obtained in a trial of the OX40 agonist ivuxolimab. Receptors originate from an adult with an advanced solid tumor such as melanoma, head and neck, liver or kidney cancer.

This CDR3 reads CAWVVTASTGELFF. CDR3 nucleotide sequence: TGTGCCTGGGTCGTGACAGCCTCCACCGGGGAGCTGTTTTTT. The chain links TRBV30 to TRBJ2-2; TRBD1 is a possible D gene (5 bases). In germline, CDR1 is GTSNPN, CDR2 SVGIG (reference sequence). V was shortened by 5 bases and J by 4 bases, with 14 bases between the two germline ends. There are 14 residues in the CDR3.

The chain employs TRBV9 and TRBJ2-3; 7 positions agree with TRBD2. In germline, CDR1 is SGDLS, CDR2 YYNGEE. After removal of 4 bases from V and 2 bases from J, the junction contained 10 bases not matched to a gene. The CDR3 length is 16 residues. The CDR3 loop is CASSPQAGLLTDTQYF. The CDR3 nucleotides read TGTGCCAGCAGCCCCCAAGCGGGATTACTCACAGATACGCAGTATTTT.

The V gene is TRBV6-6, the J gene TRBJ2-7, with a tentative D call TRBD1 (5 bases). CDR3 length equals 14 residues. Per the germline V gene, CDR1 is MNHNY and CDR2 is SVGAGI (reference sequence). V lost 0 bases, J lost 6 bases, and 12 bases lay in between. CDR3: CASSYSSQGGEQYF. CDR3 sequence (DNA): TGTGCCAGCAGTTACTCGAGCCAGGGTGGCGAGCAGTACTTC.

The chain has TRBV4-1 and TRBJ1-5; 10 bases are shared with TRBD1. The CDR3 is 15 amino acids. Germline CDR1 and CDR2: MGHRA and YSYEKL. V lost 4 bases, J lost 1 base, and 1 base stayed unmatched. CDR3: CASSRGQGSNQPQHF. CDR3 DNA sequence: TGCGCCAGCAGCCGGGGACAGGGGAGCAATCAGCCCCAGCATTTT.

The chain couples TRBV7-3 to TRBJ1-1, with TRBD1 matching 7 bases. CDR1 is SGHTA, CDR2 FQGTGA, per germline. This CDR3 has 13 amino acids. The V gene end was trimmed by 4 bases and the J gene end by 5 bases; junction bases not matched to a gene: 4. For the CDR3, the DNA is TGTGCCAGCAGCTCGACAGGGAGGACTGAAGCTTTCTTT. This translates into CASSSTGRTEAFF.

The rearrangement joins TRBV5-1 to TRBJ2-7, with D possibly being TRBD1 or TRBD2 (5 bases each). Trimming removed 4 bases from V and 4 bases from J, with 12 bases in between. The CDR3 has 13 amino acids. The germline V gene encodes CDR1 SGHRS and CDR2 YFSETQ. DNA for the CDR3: TGCGCCAGCAGCCCCGCGAGGGGATACGAGCAGTACTTC. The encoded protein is CASSPARGYEQYF. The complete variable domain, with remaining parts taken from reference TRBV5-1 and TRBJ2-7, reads KAGVTQTPRYLIKTRGQQVTLSCSPISGHRSVSWYQQTPGQGLQFLFEYFSETQRNKGNFPGRFSGRQFSNSRSEMNVSTLELGDSALYLCASSPARGYEQYFGPGTRLTVT.

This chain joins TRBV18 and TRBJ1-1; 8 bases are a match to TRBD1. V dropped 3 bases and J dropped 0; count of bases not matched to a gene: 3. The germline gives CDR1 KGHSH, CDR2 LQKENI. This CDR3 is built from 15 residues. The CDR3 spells CASSPLTGVNTEAFF. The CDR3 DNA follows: TGTGCCAGCTCACCCCTGACAGGGGTGAACACTGAAGCTTTCTTT.

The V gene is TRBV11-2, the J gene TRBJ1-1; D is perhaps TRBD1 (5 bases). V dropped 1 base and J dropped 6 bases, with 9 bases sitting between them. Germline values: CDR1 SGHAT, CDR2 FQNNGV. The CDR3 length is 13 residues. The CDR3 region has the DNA TGTGCCAGCAGCTTAGGCAGGGTAGCTGAAGCTTTCTTT. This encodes CASSLGRVAEAFF.

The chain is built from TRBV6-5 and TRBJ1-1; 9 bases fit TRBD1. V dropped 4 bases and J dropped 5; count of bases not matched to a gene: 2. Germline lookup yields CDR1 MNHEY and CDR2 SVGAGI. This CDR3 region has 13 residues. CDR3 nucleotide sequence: TGTGCCAGCAGTTTGACAGGGGGAACTGAAGCTTTCTTT. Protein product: CASSLTGGTEAFF.

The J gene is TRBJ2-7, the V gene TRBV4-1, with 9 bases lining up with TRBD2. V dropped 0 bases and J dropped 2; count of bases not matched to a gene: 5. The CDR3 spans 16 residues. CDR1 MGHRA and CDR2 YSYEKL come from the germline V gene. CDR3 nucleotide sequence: TGCGCCAGCAGCCAAGACCTAGCGGGAACCCCCTACGAGCAGTACTTC. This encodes CASSQDLAGTPYEQYF.

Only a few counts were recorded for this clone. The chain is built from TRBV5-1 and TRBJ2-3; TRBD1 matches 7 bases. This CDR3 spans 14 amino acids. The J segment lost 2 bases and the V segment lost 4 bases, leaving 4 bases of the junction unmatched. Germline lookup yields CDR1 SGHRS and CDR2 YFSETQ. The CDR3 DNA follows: TGCGCCAGCAGCCCGGGACAGAACACAGATACGCAGTATTTT. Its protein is CASSPGQNTDTQYF.

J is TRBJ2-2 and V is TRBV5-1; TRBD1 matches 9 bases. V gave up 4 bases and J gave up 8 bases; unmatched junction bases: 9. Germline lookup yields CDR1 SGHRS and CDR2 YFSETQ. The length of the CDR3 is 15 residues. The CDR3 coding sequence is TGCGCCAGCAGCCCACAGGGGGCGCTTTTGGGGGAGCTGTTTTTT. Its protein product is CASSPQGALLGELFF.

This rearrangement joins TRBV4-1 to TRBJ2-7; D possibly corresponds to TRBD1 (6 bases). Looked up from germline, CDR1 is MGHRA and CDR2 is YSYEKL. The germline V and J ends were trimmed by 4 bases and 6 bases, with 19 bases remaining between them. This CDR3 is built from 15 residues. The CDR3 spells CASSPRTADSGEQYF. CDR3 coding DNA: TGCGCCAGCAGCCCCCGGACAGCAGATTCGGGCGAGCAGTACTTC.

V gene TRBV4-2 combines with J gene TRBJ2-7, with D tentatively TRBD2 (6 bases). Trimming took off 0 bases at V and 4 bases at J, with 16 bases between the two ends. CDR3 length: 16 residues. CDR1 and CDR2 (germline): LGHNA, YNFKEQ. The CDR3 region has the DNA TGTGCCAGCAGCCAAGAACCAGTCGGAGGGCCATACGAGCAGTACTTC. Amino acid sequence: CASSQEPVGGPYEQYF.

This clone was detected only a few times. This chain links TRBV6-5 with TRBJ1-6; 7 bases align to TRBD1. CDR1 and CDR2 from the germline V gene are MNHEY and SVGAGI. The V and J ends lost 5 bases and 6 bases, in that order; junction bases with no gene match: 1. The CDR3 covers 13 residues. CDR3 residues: CASSRDSNSPLHF. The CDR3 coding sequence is TGTGCCAGCAGTCGGGACAGTAATTCACCCCTCCACTTT.

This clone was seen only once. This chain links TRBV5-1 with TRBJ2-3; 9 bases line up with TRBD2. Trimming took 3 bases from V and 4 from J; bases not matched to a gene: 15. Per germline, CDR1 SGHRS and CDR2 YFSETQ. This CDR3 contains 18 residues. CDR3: CASSSLRAKAGGSDTQYF. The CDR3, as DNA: TGCGCCAGCAGCTCCCTTAGGGCGAAAGCGGGGGGATCAGATACGCAGTATTTT.

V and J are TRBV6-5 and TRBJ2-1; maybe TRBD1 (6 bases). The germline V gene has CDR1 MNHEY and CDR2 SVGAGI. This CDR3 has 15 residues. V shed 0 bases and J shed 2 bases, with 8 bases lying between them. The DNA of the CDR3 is TGTGCCAGCAGTTACTCGACAGGAACCTACAATGAGCAGTTCTTC. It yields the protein CASSYSTGTYNEQFF.

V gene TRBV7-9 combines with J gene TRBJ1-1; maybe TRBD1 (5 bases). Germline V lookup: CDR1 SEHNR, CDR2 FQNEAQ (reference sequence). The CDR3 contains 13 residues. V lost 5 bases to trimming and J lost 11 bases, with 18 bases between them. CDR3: CASSRTGGSEAFF. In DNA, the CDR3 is TGTGCCAGCAGCCGAACTGGGGGAAGTGAGGCTTTCTTT.

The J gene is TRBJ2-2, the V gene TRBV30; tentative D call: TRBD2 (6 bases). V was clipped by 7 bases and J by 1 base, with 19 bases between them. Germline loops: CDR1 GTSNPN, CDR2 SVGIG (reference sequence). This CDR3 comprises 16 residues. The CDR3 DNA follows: TGTGCCTCACGCTCCGGGCTAGCGTTGAACACCGGGGAGCTGTTTTTT. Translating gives CASRSGLALNTGELFF.

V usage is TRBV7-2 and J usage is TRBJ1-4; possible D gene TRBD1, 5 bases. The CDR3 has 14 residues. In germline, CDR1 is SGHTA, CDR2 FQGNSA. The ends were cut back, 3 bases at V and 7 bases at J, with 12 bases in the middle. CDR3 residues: CASSFGGSGEKLFF. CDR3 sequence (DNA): TGTGCCAGCAGCTTCGGGGGGTCGGGTGAAAAACTGTTTTTT.

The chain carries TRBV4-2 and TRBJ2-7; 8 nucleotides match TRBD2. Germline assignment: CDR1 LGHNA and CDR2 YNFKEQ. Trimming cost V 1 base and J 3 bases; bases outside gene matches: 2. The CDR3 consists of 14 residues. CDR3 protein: CASSQGAGDYEQYF. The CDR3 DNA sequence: TGTGCCAGCAGCCAAGGAGCGGGAGACTACGAGCAGTACTTC.

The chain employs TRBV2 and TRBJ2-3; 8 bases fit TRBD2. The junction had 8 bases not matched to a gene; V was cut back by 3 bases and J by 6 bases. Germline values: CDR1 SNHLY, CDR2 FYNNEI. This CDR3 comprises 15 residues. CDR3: CASSDQAGVGDTQYF. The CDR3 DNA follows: TGTGCCAGCAGTGATCAAGCGGGAGTTGGGGATACGCAGTATTTT.

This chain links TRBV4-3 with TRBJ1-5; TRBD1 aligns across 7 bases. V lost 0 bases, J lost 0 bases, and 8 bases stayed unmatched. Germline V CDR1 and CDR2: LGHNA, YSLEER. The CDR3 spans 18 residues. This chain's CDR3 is CASSQDMATGNSNQPQHF. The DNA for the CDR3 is TGCGCCAGCAGCCAAGATATGGCGACAGGGAATAGCAATCAGCCCCAGCATTTT.

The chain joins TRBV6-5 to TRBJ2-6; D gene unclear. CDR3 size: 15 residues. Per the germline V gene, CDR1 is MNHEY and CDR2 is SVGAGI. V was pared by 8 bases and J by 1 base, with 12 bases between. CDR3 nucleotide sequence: TGTGCCAGCGCTCTCCAGGTTTCTGGGGCCAACGTCCTGACTTTC. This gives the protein CASALQVSGANVLTF.

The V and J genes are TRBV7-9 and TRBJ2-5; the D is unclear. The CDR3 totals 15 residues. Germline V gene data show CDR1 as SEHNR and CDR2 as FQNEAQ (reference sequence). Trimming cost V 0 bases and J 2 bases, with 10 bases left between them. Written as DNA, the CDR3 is TGTGCCAGCAGCTTAGCGGCGACTGTACAAGAGACCCAGTACTTC. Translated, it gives CASSLAATVQETQYF.

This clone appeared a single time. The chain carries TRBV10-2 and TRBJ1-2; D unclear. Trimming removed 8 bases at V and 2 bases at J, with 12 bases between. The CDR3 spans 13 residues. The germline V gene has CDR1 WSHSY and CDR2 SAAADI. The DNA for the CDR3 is TGCGCCAGCTCGTTTGGATTGAACTATGGCTACACCTTC. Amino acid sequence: CASSFGLNYGYTF.

The CDR3 DNA follows: TGTGCCACCAGCAGAGGGGGTCAAGGTGAAAAACTGTTTTTT. Translated, it gives CATSRGGQGEKLFF. The rearrangement links TRBV15 to TRBJ1-4; no firm D call. The V end lost 1 base, the J end lost 7 bases, and 10 bases lay between the germline ends. Germline V gene sequence: CDR1 LNHNV, CDR2 YYDKDF (reference sequence). This CDR3 comprises 14 residues.

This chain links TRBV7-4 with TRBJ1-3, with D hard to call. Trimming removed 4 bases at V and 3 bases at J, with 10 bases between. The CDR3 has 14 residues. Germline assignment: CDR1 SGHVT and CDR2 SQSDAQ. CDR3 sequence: CASSSGLYGNTIYF. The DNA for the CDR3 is TGTGCCAGCAGCTCCGGACTTTATGGAAACACCATATATTTT.

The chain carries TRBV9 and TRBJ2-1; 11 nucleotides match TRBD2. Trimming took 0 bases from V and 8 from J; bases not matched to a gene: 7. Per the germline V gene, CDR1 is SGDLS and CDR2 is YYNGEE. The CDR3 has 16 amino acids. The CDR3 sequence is CASSVGPSGRLDEQFF. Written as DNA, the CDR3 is TGTGCCAGCAGCGTAGGGCCTAGCGGGAGGTTGGATGAGCAGTTCTTC.

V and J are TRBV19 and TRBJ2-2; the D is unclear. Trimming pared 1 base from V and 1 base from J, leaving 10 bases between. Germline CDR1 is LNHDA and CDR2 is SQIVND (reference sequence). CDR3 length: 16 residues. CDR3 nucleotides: TGTGCCAGTAGTATAGGGCTAGATCGGAACACCGGGGAGCTGTTTTTT. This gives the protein CASSIGLDRNTGELFF.